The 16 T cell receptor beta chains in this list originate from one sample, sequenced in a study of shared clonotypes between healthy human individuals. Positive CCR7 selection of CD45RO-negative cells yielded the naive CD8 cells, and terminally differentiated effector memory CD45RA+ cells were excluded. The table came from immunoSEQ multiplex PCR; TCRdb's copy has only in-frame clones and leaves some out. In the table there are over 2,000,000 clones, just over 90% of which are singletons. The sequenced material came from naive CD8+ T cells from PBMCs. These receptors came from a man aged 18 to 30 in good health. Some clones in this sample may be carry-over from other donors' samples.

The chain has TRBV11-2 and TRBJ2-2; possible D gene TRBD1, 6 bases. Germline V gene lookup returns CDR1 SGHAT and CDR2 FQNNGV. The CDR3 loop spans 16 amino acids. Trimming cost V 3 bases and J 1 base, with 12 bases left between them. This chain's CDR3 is CASSLGRGLNTGELFF. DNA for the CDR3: TGTGCCAGCAGCTTGGGCAGGGGCTTGAACACCGGGGAGCTGTTTTTT.

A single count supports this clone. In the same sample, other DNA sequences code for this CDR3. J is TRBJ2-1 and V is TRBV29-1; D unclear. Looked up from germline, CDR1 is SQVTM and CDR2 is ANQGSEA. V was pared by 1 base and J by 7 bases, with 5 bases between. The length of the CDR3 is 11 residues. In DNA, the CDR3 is TGCAGCGTTGAAGTATATAATGAGCAGTTCTTC. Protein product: CSVEVYNEQFF.

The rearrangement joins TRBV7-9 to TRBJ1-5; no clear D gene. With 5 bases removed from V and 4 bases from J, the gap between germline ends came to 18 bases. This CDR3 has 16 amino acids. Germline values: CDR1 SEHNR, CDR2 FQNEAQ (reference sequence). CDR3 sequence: CASSPTDRGPNQPQHF. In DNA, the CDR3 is TGTGCCAGCAGCCCCACTGACCGGGGTCCTAATCAGCCCCAGCATTTT. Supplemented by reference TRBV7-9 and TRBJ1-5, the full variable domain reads DTGVSQNPRHKITKRGQNVTFRCDPISEHNRLYWYRQTLGQGPEFLTYFQNEAQLEKSRLLSDRFSAERPKGSFSTLEIQRTEQGDSAMYLCASSPTDRGPNQPQHFGDGTRLSIL.

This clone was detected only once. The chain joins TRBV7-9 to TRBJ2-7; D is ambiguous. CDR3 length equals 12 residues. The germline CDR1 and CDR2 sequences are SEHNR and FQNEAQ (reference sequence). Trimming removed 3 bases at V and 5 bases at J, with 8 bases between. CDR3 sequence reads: CASSFVWNEQYF. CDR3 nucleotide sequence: TGTGCCAGCAGCTTTGTATGGAACGAGCAGTACTTC.

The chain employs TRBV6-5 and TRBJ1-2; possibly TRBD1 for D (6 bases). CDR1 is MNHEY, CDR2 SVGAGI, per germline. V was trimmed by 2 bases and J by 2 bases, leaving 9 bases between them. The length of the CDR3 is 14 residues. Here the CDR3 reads CASSYEDSNYGYTF. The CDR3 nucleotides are TGTGCCAGCAGTTACGAGGACAGCAACTATGGCTACACCTTC.

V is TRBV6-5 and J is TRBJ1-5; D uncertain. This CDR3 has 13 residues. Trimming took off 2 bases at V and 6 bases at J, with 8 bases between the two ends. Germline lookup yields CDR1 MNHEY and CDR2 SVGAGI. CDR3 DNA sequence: TGTGCCAGCAGTTACGGTATAAGTCAGCCCCAGCATTTT. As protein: CASSYGISQPQHF.

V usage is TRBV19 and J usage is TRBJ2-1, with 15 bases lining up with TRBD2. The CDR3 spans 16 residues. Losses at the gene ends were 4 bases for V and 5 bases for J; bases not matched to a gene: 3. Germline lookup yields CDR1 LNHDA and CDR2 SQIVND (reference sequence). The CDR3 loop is CASSTRTSGRDNEQFF. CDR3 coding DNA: TGTGCCAGTAGTACCAGGACTAGCGGGAGGGACAATGAGCAGTTCTTC.

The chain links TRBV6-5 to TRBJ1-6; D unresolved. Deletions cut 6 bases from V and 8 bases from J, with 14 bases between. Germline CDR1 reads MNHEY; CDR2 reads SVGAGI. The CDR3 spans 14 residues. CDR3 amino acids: CASRIWHGDSPLHF. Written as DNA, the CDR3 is TGTGCCAGCAGGATTTGGCACGGGGATTCACCCCTCCACTTT.

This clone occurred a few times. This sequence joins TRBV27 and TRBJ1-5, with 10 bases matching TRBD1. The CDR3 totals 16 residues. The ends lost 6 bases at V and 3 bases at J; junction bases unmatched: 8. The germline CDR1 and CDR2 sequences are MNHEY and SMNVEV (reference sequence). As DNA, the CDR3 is TGTGCCAGCAGACCGGGGACAGGGGCGAACAATCAGCCCCAGCATTTT. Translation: CASRPGTGANNQPQHF.

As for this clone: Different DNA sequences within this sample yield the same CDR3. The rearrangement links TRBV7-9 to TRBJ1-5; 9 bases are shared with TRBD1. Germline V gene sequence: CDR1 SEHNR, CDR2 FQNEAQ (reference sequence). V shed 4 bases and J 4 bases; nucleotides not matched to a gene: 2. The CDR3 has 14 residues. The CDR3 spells CASSWGQGNQPQHF. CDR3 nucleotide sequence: TGTGCCAGCAGCTGGGGACAGGGAAATCAGCCCCAGCATTTT.

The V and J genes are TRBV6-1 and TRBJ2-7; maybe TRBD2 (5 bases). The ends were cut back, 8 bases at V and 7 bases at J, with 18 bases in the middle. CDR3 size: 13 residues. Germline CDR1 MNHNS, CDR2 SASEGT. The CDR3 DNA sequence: TGTGCCAGCTCGTCGGGGAGCTATTGGGAGCAGTACTTC. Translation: CASSSGSYWEQYF.

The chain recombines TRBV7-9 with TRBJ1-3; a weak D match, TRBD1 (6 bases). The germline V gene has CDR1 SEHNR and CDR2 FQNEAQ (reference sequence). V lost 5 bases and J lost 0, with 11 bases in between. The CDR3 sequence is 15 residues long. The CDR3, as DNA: TGTGCCAGCAGCATGGACAGCTACTCTGGAAACACCATATATTTT. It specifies CASSMDSYSGNTIYF.

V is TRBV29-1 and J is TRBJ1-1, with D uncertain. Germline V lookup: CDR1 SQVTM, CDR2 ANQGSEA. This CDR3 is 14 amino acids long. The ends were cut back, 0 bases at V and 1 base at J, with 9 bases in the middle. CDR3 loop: CSVEDPQPNTEAFF. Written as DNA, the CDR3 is TGCAGCGTTGAAGATCCCCAGCCGAACACTGAAGCTTTCTTT.

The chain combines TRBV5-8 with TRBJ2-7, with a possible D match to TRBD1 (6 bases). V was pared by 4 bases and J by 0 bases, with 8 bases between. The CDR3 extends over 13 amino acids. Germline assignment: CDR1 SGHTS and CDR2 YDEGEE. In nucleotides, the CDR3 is TGTGCCAGCAGCCAGGGGACCTCCTACGAGCAGTACTTC. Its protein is CASSQGTSYEQYF.

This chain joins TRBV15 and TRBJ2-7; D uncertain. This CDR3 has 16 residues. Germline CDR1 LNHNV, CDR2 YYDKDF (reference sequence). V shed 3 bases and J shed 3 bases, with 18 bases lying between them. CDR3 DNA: TGTGCCACCAGCAGTCCGCCGAATCGCCCAAACTACGAGCAGTACTTC. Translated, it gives CATSSPPNRPNYEQYF. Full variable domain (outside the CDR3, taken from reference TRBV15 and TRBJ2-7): DAMVIQNPRYQVTQFGKPVTLSCSQTLNHNVMYWYQQKSSQAPKLLFHYYDKDFNNEADTPDNFQSRRPNTSFCFLDIRSPGLGDTAMYLCATSSPPNRPNYEQYFGPGTRLTVT.

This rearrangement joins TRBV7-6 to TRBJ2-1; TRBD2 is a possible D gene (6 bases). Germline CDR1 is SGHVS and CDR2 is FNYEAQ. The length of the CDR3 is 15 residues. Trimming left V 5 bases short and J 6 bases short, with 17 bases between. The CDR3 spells CASSETERAGNEQFF. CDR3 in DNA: TGTGCCAGCAGCGAGACAGAGCGGGCGGGCAATGAGCAGTTCTTC.